Sequencing of this TCR beta chain was carried out in a study of post-analysis software for immune sequencing data. Study conclusions and caveats: The normalized Chao1 diversity of multiple sclerosis patients was significantly lower than that of controls. Controls showed lower frequencies than patients for 4 or 5 TRBV segments, and TRBV5-6, TRBV5-1 and TRBV20-1 were among these.

Unique molecular identifiers were present in the TCR beta cDNA libraries. cDNA molecules numbering 450,000 to 650,000 came from roughly 1.1 to 9.2 million T cells. One entry per CDR3 protein, called by TCRdb with MiXCR from the PCR reads. The table records hundreds of thousands of distinct CDR3 sequences, about 32% of them present only once. For this clonotype: Its antigen remains unidentified.

Trimming took 3 bases from V and 7 from J, leaving 12 bases between them. CDR1 and CDR2 from the germline V gene are SGHTA and FQGNSA. This CDR3 has 13 residues. This TCR was sampled from a girl aged 10-17 years with multiple sclerosis. This chain links TRBV7-2 with TRBJ1-2; possible D gene TRBD1, 6 bases. Material for sequencing was blood. CDR3 region: CASSFTGTGGYTF. The CDR3 bases are TGTGCCAGCAGCTTCACAGGGACGGGTGGCTACACCTTC.